The sample holds one count of the clone carrying this T cell receptor beta chain. The same CDR3 is also encoded by other DNA sequences in this sample. Those enrolled, adults aged roughly 18 to 100 years, came from some 25 US areas. Cohort assignment relied on participant-reported clinical history. This sample was included in a study of blood T cell repertoires in COVID-19. Whole-study context: Whether acute or convalescent, the COVID-19 samples came from the United States, Italy and Spain.

CDR1 is KGHDR and CDR2 is SFDVKD in the germline V gene. With 3 bases clipped from V and 4 bases from J, the junction kept 4 bases outside the gene matches. The CDR3 is 14 amino acids. Per the original data handling: From reference gene primer amplification, estimates of nucleated cell counts were derived. Data came from immunoSEQ multiplex PCR; TCRdb stores just in-frame clones and leaves some out. The D gene and trimming were derived from the DNA, and the V and J assignments and clone size from that table. The table includes around 190,000 clones, 81% detected once. Sequencing used PBMCs or T cells enriched from blood (not recorded which). The receptor was derived from a middle-aged man who had recovered from COVID-19. The chain employs TRBV24-1 and TRBJ1-2; 7 positions agree with TRBD1. The CDR3 region is CATSDTTGPYGYTF. In DNA form, the CDR3 reads TGTGCCACCAGTGATACGACAGGGCCCTATGGCTACACCTTC.